In this sample, the clone carrying this TCR beta chain turned up a few times. The gene names here belong to mouse. The CDR3 is cut off 4 residues early in the read; its end comes from the germline J gene. The data derive from a study of CD8+ T cells in alopecia areata. As the sequencing template, cDNA was produced by extracting RNA and reverse transcribing it. Some clones are missing from TCRdb's copy, which holds only in-frame ones; the method was immunoSEQ multiplex PCR. This sample carries about 300,000 clones, none of them present only once. The CDR3 loop spans 14 amino acids. Losses at the gene ends were 6 bases for V and 3 bases for J; bases not matched to a gene: 7. The germline V gene encodes CDR1 NNHDY and CDR2 SYVADS. Combined cutaneous lymph node cells underwent sorting by CD4, CD8alpha, NKG2D, NKG2ACE and additional markers.

The sample consisted of CD4+ T cells sorted from a lymph node. The clonotype was recovered from a C3H/HeJ mouse with alopecia areata. For this mouse line, the MHC haplotype is H2-k. J is TRBJ2-5 and V is TRBV13-3, with 7 bases aligning to TRBD2. CDR3 DNA (partial): TGTGCCAGCACCTCGACTGGGAGTCAAGAC. Amino acids: CASTSTGSQD. The CDR3 as a whole reads CASTSTGSQDTQYF.